Here is one TCR beta chain with its context. Antigen: not known. TCRdb re-analysed the 5' RACE reads in MiXCR, keeping a single row per CDR3 protein. The sample lists some 600,000 distinct CDR3 sequences; about 17% were seen once. The data belong to a study of T cells after yellow fever vaccination. Overall study: Low-cell-number fractions were prepared with SMART-Seq v4 Ultra Low Input.

CDR1 is SGHNT, CDR2 YYREEE, per germline (reference sequence). J was trimmed by 3 bases and V by 2 bases; bases with no gene match: 1. CDR3 length: 13 residues. Study-wide points: It was a weaker secondary response, yet one that peaked faster, at day 5 versus 15.

Sample: PBMCs, taken 4 to 5 days after the first yellow fever vaccination. This chain uses TRBV5-4 with TRBJ1-2, with TRBD1 identical over 7 bases. The sequence derives from a man between 18 and 29 years old who received the YFV17D yellow fever vaccine. The CDR3, as DNA: TGTGCCAGCAGCTTTACAGGGGACTATGGCTACACCTTC. Its translation is CASSFTGDYGYTF.